What follows are 8 T cell receptor beta chains derived from one specimen sequenced in a study of post-analysis software for immune sequencing data. The study's findings and limits: TRBV5-6, TRBV5-1 and TRBV20-1 were among several TRBV segments more frequent in patients than controls.

These TCRs' antigens remain unknown. The authors incorporated unique molecular identifiers into the TCR beta cDNA libraries. TCRdb re-derived calls from the PCR reads in MiXCR, one entry per CDR3 protein. The profile shows 170,000 or so distinct CDR3 sequences, approximately 31% of them singletons. What was sequenced was blood. Every receptor here comes from a girl under 18 with multiple sclerosis.

In regard to this clonotype: A much larger clone sits a single nucleotide away, making a read error possible. V gene TRBV2 combines with J gene TRBJ2-3; D is perhaps TRBD2 (5 bases). The germline gives CDR1 SNHLY, CDR2 FYNNEI. Trimming left V 3 bases short and J 1 base short, with 14 bases between. CDR3 size: 16 residues. As DNA, the CDR3 is TGTGCCAGCAGTGACCCCTTCCCAGCGGGCACAGATACGCAGTATTTT. The encoded protein is CASSDPFPAGTDTQYF.

J is TRBJ2-7 and V is TRBV18, with 10 bases aligning to TRBD2. In germline, CDR1 is KGHSH, CDR2 LQKENI. V gave up 0 bases and J gave up 4 bases; unmatched junction bases: 3. This CDR3 is 15 amino acids long. The CDR3 loop reads CASSPPGLASYEQYF. CDR3 sequence (DNA): TGTGCCAGCTCACCACCGGGACTAGCGAGTTACGAGCAGTACTTC.

A note on this clonotype: A much larger clone differs from this one at a single base, so this may be a read error. This chain connects TRBV29-1 to TRBJ2-7; D possibly matches TRBD1 or TRBD2 (5 bases each). The CDR3 runs to 14 residues. Germline V gene lookup returns CDR1 SQVTM and CDR2 ANQGSEA. CDR3 loop: CSVEDIGTSYGQYF. In DNA form, the CDR3 reads TGCAGCGTTGAAGATATAGGGACCTCCTACGGGCAGTACTTC.

The table lists this clonotype with a few counts. The CDR3 DNA follows: TGCAGTGCTCCTCGGGGTGGGGGCCGAACCTTCGATGGCTACACCTTC. Translated: CSAPRGGGRTFDGYTF. This chain joins TRBV20-1 and TRBJ1-2, with D perhaps matching TRBD1 (6 bases). The ends were cut back, 5 bases at V and 6 bases at J, with 25 bases in the middle. Germline CDR1 is DFQATT and CDR2 is SNEGSKA (reference sequence). The CDR3 totals 16 residues.

The V call is TRBV12-3 or TRBV12-4, the J call TRBJ2-5; 7 positions agree with TRBD1. The V segment lost 5 bases and the J segment 1 base; nucleotides outside the gene matches: 7. The CDR3 covers 15 residues. The CDR3 sequence is CASSPGQAGQETQYF. The CDR3 bases are TGTGCCAGCAGTCCCGGACAGGCCGGCCAAGAGACCCAGTACTTC.

As for this clonotype: Being one base from a much bigger clone, this may be a read error. This chain uses TRBV6-1 with TRBJ2-1, with 13 positions matching TRBD2. J lost 7 bases, V lost 8 bases, and 8 bases had no gene match. The CDR3 totals 15 residues. CDR1 and CDR2 (germline): MNHNS, SASEGT. The chain's CDR3 is CASGELAGGWNEQFF. DNA for the CDR3: TGTGCCAGCGGGGAACTAGCGGGAGGGTGGAATGAGCAGTTCTTC.

This chain uses TRBV18 with TRBJ2-3; either TRBD1 or TRBD2 may fit D (5 bases each). The germline V and J ends were trimmed by 11 bases and 0 bases, with 15 bases remaining between them. CDR3 size: 14 residues. Germline assignment: CDR1 KGHSH and CDR2 LQKENI. In DNA, the CDR3 is TGTGCCTCGGGGCGAAGAACTAGCACAGATACGCAGTATTTT. The encoded protein is CASGRRTSTDTQYF.

The chain uses TRBV30 and TRBJ2-1, with 8 bases matching TRBD1. Germline V CDR1 and CDR2: GTSNPN, SVGIG (reference sequence). J was trimmed by 0 bases and V by 3 bases; bases with no gene match: 7. This CDR3 region has 16 residues. CDR3 region: CAWRDRDRSSYNEQFF. CDR3 DNA: TGTGCCTGGAGGGATCGGGACAGGAGCTCCTACAATGAGCAGTTCTTC.